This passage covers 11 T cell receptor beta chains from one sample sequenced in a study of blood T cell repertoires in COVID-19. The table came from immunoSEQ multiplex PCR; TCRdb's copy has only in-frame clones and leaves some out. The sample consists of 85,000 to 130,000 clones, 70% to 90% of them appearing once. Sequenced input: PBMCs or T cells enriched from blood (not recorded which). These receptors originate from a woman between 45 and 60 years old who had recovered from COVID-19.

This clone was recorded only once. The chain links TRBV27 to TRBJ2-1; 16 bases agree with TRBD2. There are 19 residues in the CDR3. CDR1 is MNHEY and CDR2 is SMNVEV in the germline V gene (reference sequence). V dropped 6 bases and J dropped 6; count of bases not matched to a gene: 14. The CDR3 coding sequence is TGTGCCAGCAGCCACCGATCGGGACTAGCGGGAGGGCCGGGCAATGAGCAGTTCTTC. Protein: CASSHRSGLAGGPGNEQFF.

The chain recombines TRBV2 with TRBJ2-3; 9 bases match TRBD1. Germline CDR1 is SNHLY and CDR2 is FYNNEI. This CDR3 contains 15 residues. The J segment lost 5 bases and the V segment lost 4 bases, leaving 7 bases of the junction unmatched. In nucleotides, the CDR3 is TGTGCCAGCAGTGCGGACAGGGGAGGTGGAGATACGCAGTATTTT. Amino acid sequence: CASSADRGGGDTQYF. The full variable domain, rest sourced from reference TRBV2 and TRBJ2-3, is EPEVTQTPSHQVTQMGQEVILRCVPISNHLYFYWYRQILGQKVEFLVSFYNNEISEKSEIFDDQFSVERPDGSNFTLKIRSTKLEDSAMYFCASSADRGGGDTQYFGPGTRLTVL.

The CDR3 coding sequence is TGTGCCAGCAGTCCCGGACTAGCGTTCTACGAGCAGTACTTC. As protein: CASSPGLAFYEQYF. The J gene is TRBJ2-7, the V gene TRBV27; 9 bases fit TRBD2. This CDR3 is built from 14 residues. The trim removed 5 bases at V and 3 bases at J, leaving 5 bases unmatched. CDR1 and CDR2 (germline): MNHEY, SMNVEV (reference sequence).

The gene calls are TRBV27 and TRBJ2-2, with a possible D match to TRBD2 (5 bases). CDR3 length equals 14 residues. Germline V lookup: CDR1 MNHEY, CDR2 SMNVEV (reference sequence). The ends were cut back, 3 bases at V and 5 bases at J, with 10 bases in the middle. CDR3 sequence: CASSLFGETGELFF. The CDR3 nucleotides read TGTGCCAGCAGTTTGTTCGGGGAAACCGGGGAGCTGTTTTTT.

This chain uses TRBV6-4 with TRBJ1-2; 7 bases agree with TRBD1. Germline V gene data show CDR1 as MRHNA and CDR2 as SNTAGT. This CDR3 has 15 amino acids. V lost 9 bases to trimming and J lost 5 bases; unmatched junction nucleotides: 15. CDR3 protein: CARTLRGPVPYGYTF. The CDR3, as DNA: TGTGCCAGGACGTTGAGGGGGCCAGTACCTTATGGCTACACCTTC.

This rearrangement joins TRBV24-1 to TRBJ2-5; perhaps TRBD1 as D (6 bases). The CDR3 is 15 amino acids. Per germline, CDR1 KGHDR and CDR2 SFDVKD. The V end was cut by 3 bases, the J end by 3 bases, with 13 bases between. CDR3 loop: CATSDHRDTKETQYF. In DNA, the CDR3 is TGTGCCACCAGTGATCATAGGGACACAAAAGAGACCCAGTACTTC.

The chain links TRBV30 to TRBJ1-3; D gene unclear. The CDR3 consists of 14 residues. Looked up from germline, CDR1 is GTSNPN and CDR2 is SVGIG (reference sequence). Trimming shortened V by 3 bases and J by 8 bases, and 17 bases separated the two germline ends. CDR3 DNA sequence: TGTGCCTGGAGACACGAGGCCCTCGGTGACACCATATATTTT. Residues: CAWRHEALGDTIYF.

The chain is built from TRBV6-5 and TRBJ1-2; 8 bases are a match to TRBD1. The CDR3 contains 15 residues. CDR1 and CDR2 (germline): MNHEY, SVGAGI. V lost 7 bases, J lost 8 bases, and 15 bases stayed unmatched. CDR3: CASTPHLQGDGGYTF. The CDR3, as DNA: TGTGCCAGCACCCCTCATTTACAGGGGGATGGCGGCTACACCTTC.

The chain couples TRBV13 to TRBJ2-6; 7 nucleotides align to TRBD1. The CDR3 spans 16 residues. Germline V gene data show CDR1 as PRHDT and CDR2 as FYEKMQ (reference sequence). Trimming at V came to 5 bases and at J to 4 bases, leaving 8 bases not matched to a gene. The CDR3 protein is CASSATGNSGANVLTF. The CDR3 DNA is TGTGCCAGCAGCGCGACAGGGAATTCCGGGGCCAACGTCCTGACTTTC.

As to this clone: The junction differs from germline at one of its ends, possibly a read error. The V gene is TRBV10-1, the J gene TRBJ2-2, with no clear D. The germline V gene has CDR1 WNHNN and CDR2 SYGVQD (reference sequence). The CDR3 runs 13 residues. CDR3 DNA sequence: TGCGCCAGCAGTGAGTCGAACACGGGGGAGCTGTTTTTT. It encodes CASSESNTGELFF.

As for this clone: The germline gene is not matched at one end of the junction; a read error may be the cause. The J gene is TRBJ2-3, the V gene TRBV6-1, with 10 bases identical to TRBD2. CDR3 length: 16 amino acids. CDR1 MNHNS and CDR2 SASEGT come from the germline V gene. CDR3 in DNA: TGTGCCAGCAGGGAAGCCAGCGGGGGGGCCACCGATACGCAGTATTTT. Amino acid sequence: CASREASGGATDTQYF.